The 30 T cell receptor beta chains presented below share a single source sample, sequenced in a study of T cells expressing NK-cell markers. From its re-call of the 5' RACE reads, TCRdb lists each CDR3 protein once, without DNA. The table counts approximately 170,000 distinct CDR3 sequences; around 20% lies in the top ten. The sequencing sample was made of blood T cells: a sorted CD56 or NKG2C T cell subset, CD4+ or CD8+ T cells, or bulk PBMC T cells (not recorded which). These receptors all come from a man aged 18-69 years in good health.

The rearrangement links TRBV19 to TRBJ2-1. From germline, CDR1 is LNHDA and CDR2 SQIVND (reference sequence). The CDR3 extends over 17 amino acids. The CDR3 here is CASRAEITGSSYNEQFF.

The gene calls are TRBV7-8 and TRBJ2-1; with no DNA, the TCRdb D assignment of TRBD1 cannot be verified. The V gene's germline CDR1 is SGHVS and CDR2 FQNEAQ. CDR3 length equals 17 residues. The CDR3 spells CASSFRGLGTSYNEQFF.

The rearrangement links TRBV5-1 to TRBJ2-5. The length of the CDR3 is 15 residues. The germline V gene encodes CDR1 SGHRS and CDR2 YFSETQ. This CDR3 reads CASSLAVGPRETQYF. Variable domain in full (rest from reference TRBV5-1 and TRBJ2-5): KAGVTQTPRYLIKTRGQQVTLSCSPISGHRSVSWYQQTPGQGLQFLFEYFSETQRNKGNFPGRFSGRQFSNSRSEMNVSTLELGDSALYLCASSLAVGPRETQYFGPGTRLLVL.

This chain connects TRBV15 to TRBJ1-1; checking the TCRdb D call of TRBD1 is not possible without DNA. Germline V lookup: CDR1 LNHNV, CDR2 YYDKDF (reference sequence). CDR3 length: 13 residues. The CDR3: CATSPGGVTEAFF.

The J gene is TRBJ2-1, the V gene TRBV6-4; TCRdb gives TRBD2 as the D gene, but with no DNA this cannot be confirmed. The CDR3 is 17 residues long. Germline lookup yields CDR1 MRHNA and CDR2 SNTAGT. CDR3 residues: CASSDSTAGGMAYEQFF.

V usage is TRBV29-1 and J usage is TRBJ1-2; absent DNA, TCRdb's TRBD1 call cannot be checked. This CDR3 region has 14 residues. The germline V gene encodes CDR1 SQVTM and CDR2 ANQGSEA. The CDR3 loop reads CSVEVSGTYNGYTF.

J is TRBJ2-1 and V is TRBV15; TCRdb's D call of TRBD1 is untestable without DNA. Germline V gives CDR1 LNHNV, CDR2 YYDKDF (reference sequence). The CDR3 loop spans 16 amino acids. The CDR3 spells CATSRDRGGLYNEQFF.

This rearrangement joins TRBV6-1 to TRBJ1-2; there is no DNA to check the TCRdb D call of TRBD1. There are 15 residues in the CDR3. Germline V lookup: CDR1 MNHNS, CDR2 SASEGT. The CDR3 region is CASRSNFGTHYGYTF.

V usage is TRBV7-8 and J usage is TRBJ2-7; TCRdb picks TRBD1, but there is no DNA to check that call. CDR3 length equals 14 residues. Germline V gene sequence: CDR1 SGHVS, CDR2 FQNEAQ. The CDR3 spells CASSLGTGSPEQYF.

The J gene is TRBJ2-3, the V gene TRBV21-1; the TCRdb call, TRBD1, lacks DNA for checking. TRBV21-1 is a documented pseudogene. CDR3 length equals 15 residues. The CDR3 is CASSKREGGQDTQYF.

The rearrangement uses TRBV7-9 and TRBJ2-7; TCRdb lists TRBD1, though no DNA is available to test this call. CDR3 length: 16 amino acids. CDR1 is SEHNR and CDR2 is FQNEAQ in the germline V gene (reference sequence). CDR3 protein: CASSLGVTGTTYEQYF. The full variable domain, in which reference TRBV7-9 and TRBJ2-7 provide the parts outside the CDR3, is DTGVSQNPRHKITKRGQNVTFRCDPISEHNRLYWYRQTLGQGPEFLTYFQNEAQLEKSRLLSDRFSAERPKGSFSTLEIQRTEQGDSAMYLCASSLGVTGTTYEQYFGPGTRLTVT.

V is TRBV2 and J is TRBJ1-3. The CDR3 consists of 15 residues. In germline, CDR1 is SNHLY, CDR2 FYNNEI. The CDR3 loop reads CASMRTTPSGNTIYF.

The V gene is TRBV2, the J gene TRBJ2-2; TCRdb gives TRBD2 as the D gene, but with no DNA this cannot be confirmed. Germline V gene lookup returns CDR1 SNHLY and CDR2 FYNNEI. The length of the CDR3 is 17 residues. CDR3 sequence: CASSEAGAHLNTGELFF. The full variable domain, in which reference TRBV2 and TRBJ2-2 provide the parts outside the CDR3, is EPEVTQTPSHQVTQMGQEVILRCVPISNHLYFYWYRQILGQKVEFLVSFYNNEISEKSEIFDDQFSVERPDGSNFTLKIRSTKLEDSAMYFCASSEAGAHLNTGELFFGEGSRLTVL.

This chain links TRBV12-3 or TRBV12-4 with TRBJ1-2; TCRdb names TRBD1, which stays unverified in the absence of DNA. The CDR3 extends over 17 amino acids. CDR3 protein: CASSLGTGQPSNYGYTF.

V usage is TRBV20-1 and J usage is TRBJ1-1; TCRdb names TRBD1, which stays unverified in the absence of DNA. This CDR3 is 14 amino acids long. Germline V gene sequence: CDR1 DFQATT, CDR2 SNEGSKA (reference sequence). The CDR3 is CSARPRDTYTEAFF.

J is TRBJ2-1 and V is TRBV2. Germline V gene sequence: CDR1 SNHLY, CDR2 FYNNEI. This CDR3 contains 16 residues. This CDR3 reads CASRLEPIPSYNEQFF.

This sequence joins TRBV12-3 or TRBV12-4 and TRBJ2-7. The CDR3 runs 13 residues. CDR3 protein: CASSIGVSYEQYF.

This chain joins TRBV19 and TRBJ2-7; lacking DNA, the TRBD2 call made by TCRdb goes unchecked. The germline gives CDR1 LNHDA, CDR2 SQIVND (reference sequence). This CDR3 region has 16 residues. CDR3 sequence: CASSIGLAEMSYEQYF.

The genes are TRBV7-3 and TRBJ2-1. The CDR3 covers 12 residues. In germline, CDR1 is SGHTA, CDR2 FQGTGA. CDR3 amino acids: CASSSQSNEQFF.

The chain has TRBV7-9 and TRBJ1-1; TCRdb's D gene call, TRBD1, goes unchecked for lack of DNA. Germline CDR1 is SEHNR and CDR2 is FQNEAQ (reference sequence). CDR3 length: 14 residues. CDR3 protein: CASKLSGGLTEAFF.

The chain recombines TRBV3-1 with TRBJ2-1; there is no DNA to check the TCRdb D call of TRBD1. The CDR3 runs to 15 residues. Looked up from germline, CDR1 is LGHDT and CDR2 is YNNKEL (reference sequence). The CDR3 sequence: CASLSAIDRGNEQFF.

The V gene is TRBV13, the J gene TRBJ2-7; TCRdb outputs TRBD1, but without DNA this stays unchecked. The CDR3 consists of 15 residues. CDR1 and CDR2 (germline): PRHDT, FYEKMQ (reference sequence). The CDR3 is CASSFRGQAQDEQYF.

The rearrangement links TRBV28 to TRBJ2-7; as DNA is missing, the TRBD1 call by TCRdb cannot be tested. The CDR3 spans 14 residues. Germline CDR1 MDHEN, CDR2 SYDVKM. CDR3: CASRTGVYKYEQYF.

V usage is TRBV13 and J usage is TRBJ1-4. CDR1 is PRHDT and CDR2 is FYEKMQ in the germline V gene (reference sequence). The CDR3 consists of 14 residues. The CDR3 sequence is CASTERQPNGKLFF.

The chain joins TRBV7-9 to TRBJ2-3; checking the TCRdb D call of TRBD1 is not possible without DNA. Germline-derived CDR1 and CDR2 are SEHNR and FQNEAQ (reference sequence). This CDR3 has 14 amino acids. The CDR3 protein is CASSLQGATDTQYF.

The chain couples TRBV7-6 to TRBJ2-5; TCRdb lists TRBD2, though no DNA is available to test this call. Per germline, CDR1 SGHVS and CDR2 FNYEAQ. The CDR3 runs to 16 residues. CDR3: CASSLPYRGGRKTQYF. The full variable domain, in which reference TRBV7-6 and TRBJ2-5 provide the parts outside the CDR3, is GAGVSQSPRYKVTKRGQDVALRCDPISGHVSLYWYRQALGQGPEFLTYFNYEAQQDKSGLPNDRFSAERPEGSISTLTIQRTEQRDSAMYRCASSLPYRGGRKTQYFGPGTRLLVL.

The chain uses TRBV5-1 and TRBJ2-6; TCRdb's D call, TRBD1, is unchecked because there is no DNA. CDR3 length: 18 amino acids. Per germline, CDR1 SGHRS and CDR2 YFSETQ. The CDR3 loop is CASRTEGARLIWGDVLTF.

V and J are TRBV7-9 and TRBJ2-5. Germline V gene lookup returns CDR1 SEHNR and CDR2 FQNEAQ (reference sequence). This CDR3 is 16 amino acids long. The CDR3 reads CASSLDAHGSQETQYF.

The chain has TRBV6-1 and TRBJ1-6; TCRdb indicates TRBD1, and absent DNA this call remains unverified. Per the germline V gene, CDR1 is MNHNS and CDR2 is SASEGT. CDR3 length: 14 residues. CDR3 in amino acids: CASSGTAEVSPLHF.

The chain employs TRBV27 and TRBJ1-2; without DNA, the TCRdb call of TRBD1 cannot be checked. Per the germline V gene, CDR1 is MNHEY and CDR2 is SMNVEV (reference sequence). CDR3 length equals 16 residues. CDR3 region: CASSLSIAGGGYGYTF.